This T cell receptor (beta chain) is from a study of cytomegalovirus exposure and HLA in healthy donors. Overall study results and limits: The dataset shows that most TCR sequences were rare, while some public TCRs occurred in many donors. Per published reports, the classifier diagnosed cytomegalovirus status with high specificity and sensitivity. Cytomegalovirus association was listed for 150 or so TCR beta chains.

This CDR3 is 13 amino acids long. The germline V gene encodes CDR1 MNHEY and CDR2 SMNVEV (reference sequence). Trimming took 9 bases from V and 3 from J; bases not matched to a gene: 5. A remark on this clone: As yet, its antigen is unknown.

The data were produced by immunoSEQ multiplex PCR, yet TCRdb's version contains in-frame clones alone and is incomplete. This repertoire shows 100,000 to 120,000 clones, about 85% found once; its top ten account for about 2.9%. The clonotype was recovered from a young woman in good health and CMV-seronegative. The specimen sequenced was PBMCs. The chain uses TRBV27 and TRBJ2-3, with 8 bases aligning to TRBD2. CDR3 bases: TGTGCCAGTCACGGGGGGGTGACAGATACGCAGTATTTT. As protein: CASHGGVTDTQYF.